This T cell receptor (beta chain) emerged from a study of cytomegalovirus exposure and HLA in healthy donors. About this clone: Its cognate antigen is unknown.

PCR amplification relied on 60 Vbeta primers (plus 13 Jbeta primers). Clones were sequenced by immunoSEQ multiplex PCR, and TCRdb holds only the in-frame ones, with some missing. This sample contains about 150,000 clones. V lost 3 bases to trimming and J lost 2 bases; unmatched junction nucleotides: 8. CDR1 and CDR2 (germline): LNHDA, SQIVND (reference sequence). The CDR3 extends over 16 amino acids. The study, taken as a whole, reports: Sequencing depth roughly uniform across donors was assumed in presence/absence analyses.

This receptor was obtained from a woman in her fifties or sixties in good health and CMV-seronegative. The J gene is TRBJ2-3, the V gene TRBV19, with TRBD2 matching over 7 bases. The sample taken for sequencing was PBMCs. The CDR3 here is CASSMASGRTTDTQYF. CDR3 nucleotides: TGTGCCAGTAGTATGGCTAGCGGCAGAACCACAGATACGCAGTATTTT. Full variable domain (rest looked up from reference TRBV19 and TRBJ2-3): DGGITQSPKYLFRKEGQNVTLSCEQNLNHDAMYWYRQDPGQGLRLIYYSQIVNDFQKGDIAEGYSVSREKKESFPLTVTSAQKNPTAFYLCASSMASGRTTDTQYFGPGTRLTVL.